This T cell receptor beta chain was identified during a study of blood T cell repertoires in COVID-19 (dated by TCRdb to about 2020). Looking at the study overall: The collaborator samples originated in the United States, Italy and Spain and spanned the acute and convalescent phases of COVID-19. The repertoires were released in a freely available public database intended as a resource for research on the immune response to SARS-CoV-2. The prospective study material was composed of cDNA or gDNA derived from T cells, B-cell-depleted T cells, or PBMCs. The dataset comprised deeply sampled blood TCRbeta repertoires from subjects exposed to, actively infected with, or recovered from COVID-19. Sample metadata almost always included a de-identified subject ID, COVID-19 status, age in years and sex. Samples were obtained from the ongoing ImmuneRACE study (first 160 participants) and from some 1,300 subjects provided by 6 global collaborators. HLA class I and class II types, where available, came from metadata supplied by the sample provider rather than from assay-based typing. What the study reported, not specific to this receptor: The quantity of clinical and demographic metadata differed by source and by participant and was supplied without curation.

TCRbeta CDR3 regions were amplified from genomic DNA by means of the immunoSEQ Assay, a bias-controlled multiplex PCR. As for the original processing: The number of nucleated cells in each sample was estimated from the amplification of reference gene primers within the assay. Sequence reads were collapsed and filtered to measure the absolute abundance of every unique TCRbeta CDR3 rearrangement. For each sample, productive Simpson clonality was calculated by taking the square root of Simpson's diversity index across productive rearrangements. TCRdb obtained this table from immuneACCESS and retained in-frame rearrangements with V and J assigned. These tables miss some clones; where compared with another copy, unresolved V genes account for less than half of the shortfall, and the remainder is unexplained. Clone size and V and J calls were adopted from that table, with D and trimming inferred from the DNA. The sample table records some 260,000 clones; 80% to 90% of these occur just once. The ten largest clonotypes hold 4.1% of the sample.

Notes on this clone: Its antigen is currently not known. Base qualities are missing; no much larger clone stands one base away.

The CDR3 measures 12 amino acids from cysteine to phenylalanine. Only the CDR3 region is kept as DNA, spanning 36 bases read in frame from base 1. V is reduced by 3 bases and J by 5 bases, leaving a spacing of 10 bases between them. The germline V gene gives CDR1 as SQVTM and CDR2 as ANQGSEA. Enrolling through a virtual design, the prospective study's participants ranged in age from roughly 18 to 95 years and lived across about two dozen United States geographic areas. In the prospective study, cohorts were assigned on the basis of participant-reported clinical history obtained from a screening survey and a study questionnaire. In the prospective study, whole blood, serum and a nasopharyngeal or oropharyngeal swab were collected from each participant by mobile phlebotomists. Participants in the prospective study had the option to provide additional blood draws and questionnaires over a 2-month period. Blood samples from the prospective study were shipped frozen or at room temperature prior to DNA extraction.

The rearranged chain carries TRBV29-1 and TRBJ1-1, and TRBD1 may be the D gene, going by 5 matching bases. The sequencing input was PBMCs or T cells enriched from blood (not recorded which). The source is a young man with acute COVID-19. The nucleotide sequence is TGCAGCGTTGAGGAGGGGCGAACTGAAGCTTTCTTT. Its amino acids are CSVEEGRTEAFF.